This TCR beta chain was recovered during a study of blood T cells in healthy people across ages. Combining a sample-barcoded 5' primer with a J-beta primer mix, a second PCR ran for about 7 to 12 cycles. TCRdb processed the 5' RACE reads anew with MiXCR; each CDR3 protein has one entry. Found here are over 950,000 distinct CDR3 sequences, 51% of them singletons; the top ten hold over 20%. Trimming left V 0 bases short and J 4 bases short, with 10 bases between. The CDR3 loop spans 14 amino acids. Germline CDR1 is SGHRS and CDR2 is YFSETQ. Source material: blood. The chain recombines TRBV5-1 with TRBJ2-5; D gene ambiguous. The clonotype comes from a woman aged 60-75 years in good health. The CDR3: CASSLGFSGETQYF. As DNA, the CDR3 is TGCGCCAGCAGCTTGGGGTTTTCTGGAGAGACCCAGTACTTC.